These 17 T cell receptor beta chains share one sample of origin, sequenced in a study of neurological immune-mediated disorders. TCRdb analysed the 5' RACE reads with MiXCR anew, one entry per CDR3 protein. The sample lists around 70,000 distinct CDR3 sequences; 5.2% were seen once. Specimen: PBMCs. The source is a woman in her twenties or thirties with multiple sclerosis.

This clonotype was detected many times. A read error may produce the germline difference seen at one junction end. The J gene is TRBJ1-6, the V gene TRBV5-1, with a weak D call TRBD1 (5 bases). Germline V gives CDR1 SGHRS, CDR2 YFSETQ. The CDR3 loop spans 15 amino acids. CDR3 sequence: CASSFSGTENSPLNF. The CDR3 nucleotides read TGCGCCAGCAGCTTTAGCGGGACTGAAAATTCACCCCTCAACTTT.

V usage is TRBV5-6 and J usage is TRBJ2-3, with D tentatively TRBD2 (5 bases). The CDR3 consists of 16 residues. V was shortened by 0 bases and J by 5 bases, with 16 bases between the two germline ends. Germline V lookup: CDR1 SGHDT, CDR2 YYEEEE. The CDR3 DNA sequence: TGTGCCAGCAGCTTGGACGGTAGCGCCGCAAGAGATACGCAGTATTTT. The encoded protein is CASSLDGSAARDTQYF.

This clonotype showed up many times. The V call is TRBV5-1, the J call TRBJ1-3; 7 bases align to TRBD1. This CDR3 is built from 17 residues. V was pared by 4 bases and J by 2 bases, with 12 bases of the junction left unmatched. Germline CDR1 reads SGHRS; CDR2 reads YFSETQ. The CDR3 region is CASSHSPTGPAGNTIYF. As DNA, the CDR3 is TGCGCCAGCAGCCACTCGCCGACAGGGCCAGCTGGAAACACCATATATTTT.

This clonotype has a count of ten or more. The chain uses TRBV7-2 and TRBJ2-2; 8 bases line up with TRBD2. CDR1 and CDR2 from the germline V gene are SGHTA and FQGNSA. The CDR3 extends over 15 amino acids. Unmatched junction bases numbered 6, after V lost 2 bases and J lost 7 bases. CDR3 bases: TGTGCCAGCAGCTTATTAGCGGGGCAGAGCGGGGAGCTGTTTTTT. Residues: CASSLLAGQSGELFF.

This clonotype was counted ten times or more. V usage is TRBV20-1 and J usage is TRBJ2-7; D perhaps matches TRBD2 (5 bases). Per the germline V gene, CDR1 is DFQATT and CDR2 is SNEGSKA (reference sequence). CDR3 size: 14 residues. Trimming took off 4 bases at V and 4 bases at J, with 17 bases between the two ends. CDR3 residues: CSAIEGIGSYEQYF. CDR3 DNA: TGCAGTGCTATAGAAGGGATTGGGAGTTACGAGCAGTACTTC.

This clonotype was counted between two and nine times. The chain has TRBV3-1 and TRBJ2-3, with D perhaps TRBD1 (5 bases). Germline V gene sequence: CDR1 LGHDT, CDR2 YNNKEL (reference sequence). V lost 3 bases, J lost 7 bases, and 8 bases lay in between. The CDR3 has 12 amino acids. CDR3 region: CASSHQGYTQYF. The CDR3 DNA is TGTGCCAGCAGCCATCAGGGATATACGCAGTATTTT.

A word on this clonotype: A junction boundary mismatches the germline segment, possibly from a read error. V gene TRBV30 combines with J gene TRBJ2-6; either TRBD1 or TRBD2 may fit D (5 bases each). Per the germline V gene, CDR1 is GTSNPN and CDR2 is SVGIG (reference sequence). The CDR3 consists of 18 residues. The CDR3 DNA sequence: TGTGCCTGGCGATACGGGACGGCTAAGAGCTCTGGGGCCAACGTCCTGAATTTC. Translating it yields CAWRYGTAKSSGANVLNF.

This clonotype was found many times. The chain couples TRBV20-1 to TRBJ2-1; 8 nucleotides match TRBD1. The CDR3 covers 15 residues. Germline-derived CDR1 and CDR2 are DFQATT and SNEGSKA (reference sequence). J lost 0 bases, V lost 5 bases, and 6 bases had no gene match. CDR3 coding DNA: TGCAGTGCTTCGACCGGGACAGGCTCCTACAATGAGCAGTTCTTC. Amino acids: CSASTGTGSYNEQFF.

This clonotype has ten or more counts. CDR3 nucleotides: TGCGCCAGCAGCTTAACAGGGGAGAGTGGTGGCTACACCTTC. This gives the protein CASSLTGESGGYTF. The chain uses TRBV5-1 and TRBJ1-2, with 7 bases identical to TRBD1. CDR3 length: 14 amino acids. Germline assignment: CDR1 SGHRS and CDR2 YFSETQ. V was clipped by 2 bases and J by 7 bases; unmatched bases: 8.

There are many counts of this clonotype. The rearrangement links TRBV10-3 to TRBJ2-5, with 13 bases matching TRBD2. The CDR3 sequence is 15 residues long. V lost 4 bases, J lost 3 bases, and 2 bases stayed unmatched. Germline V gives CDR1 ENHRY, CDR2 SYGVKD. CDR3 residues: CAISAGTSGKETQYF. CDR3 nucleotides: TGTGCCATCAGTGCCGGGACTAGCGGGAAAGAGACCCAGTACTTC.

There are many counts of this clonotype. The CDR3 loop is CASSRLAGGPGSSYEQYF. CDR3 bases: TGCGCCAGCAGCCGACTAGCGGGGGGTCCCGGAAGCTCCTACGAGCAGTACTTC. V and J are TRBV5-1 and TRBJ2-7, with 13 positions matching TRBD2. From germline, CDR1 is SGHRS and CDR2 YFSETQ. Losses at the gene ends were 4 bases for V and 0 bases for J; bases not matched to a gene: 10. CDR3 length: 18 residues.

This clonotype came up many times. The chain is built from TRBV20-1 and TRBJ2-5, with D possibly being TRBD1 (6 bases). Germline V lookup: CDR1 DFQATT, CDR2 SNEGSKA (reference sequence). The CDR3 has 15 amino acids. V shed 7 bases and J shed 2 bases, with 20 bases lying between them. The CDR3 region has the DNA TGCAGTGGCATACCCGAGGCAGGGGCGCAAGAGACCCAGTACTTC. Translating gives CSGIPEAGAQETQYF.

This clonotype was found many times. V gene TRBV19 combines with J gene TRBJ2-1, with D possibly TRBD2 on 5 matching bases. Germline CDR1 LNHDA, CDR2 SQIVND (reference sequence). Trimming removed 1 base at V and 4 bases at J, with 8 bases between. The CDR3 has 14 amino acids. For the CDR3, the DNA is TGTGCCAGTAGTATAGCGGACTTTTACAATGAGCAGTTCTTC. Protein product: CASSIADFYNEQFF.

This clonotype has a count of ten or more. This chain uses TRBV6-2 or TRBV6-3 with TRBJ2-7; no clear D. The V and J ends lost 6 bases and 3 bases respectively, with 12 bases between them. This CDR3 has 13 amino acids. The germline V gene has CDR1 MNHEY and CDR2 SVGEGT. The CDR3 spells CASSVTQFYEQYF. The CDR3 DNA reads TGTGCCAGCAGCGTTACGCAATTCTACGAGCAGTACTTC.

This clonotype has ten or more counts. The rearrangement joins TRBV12-3 or TRBV12-4 to TRBJ2-1; D unclear. The CDR3 loop spans 11 amino acids. The germline V and J ends were trimmed by 7 bases and 10 bases, with 11 bases remaining between them. CDR3: CASTQGKEQFF. DNA for the CDR3: TGTGCCAGCACCCAAGGCAAGGAGCAGTTCTTC.

This clonotype was observed many times. The CDR3 region has the DNA TGTGCCAGCAGCTTGAGGACTAGCGGGGGGAGGGAGCAGTTCTTC. Its translation: CASSLRTSGGREQFF. The rearrangement uses TRBV7-2 and TRBJ2-1; 14 positions match TRBD2. Germline V CDR1 and CDR2: SGHTA, FQGNSA. The CDR3 is 15 amino acids. The junction had 5 bases not matched to a gene; V was cut back by 3 bases and J by 10 bases.

This clonotype was seen ten or more times. V usage is TRBV10-3 and J usage is TRBJ1-3; possible D gene TRBD1, 5 bases. V lost 8 bases, J lost 4 bases, and 12 bases lay in between. The CDR3 totals 13 residues. Germline V lookup: CDR1 ENHRY, CDR2 SYGVKD. CDR3 coding DNA: TGTGCCATCGGGGGGTATCAAGGAAACACCATATATTTT. Amino acids: CAIGGYQGNTIYF.